The T cell receptor beta chain described here comes from a study of Ad26.COV2.S vaccination and SARS-CoV-2 variants. The wider study: Enrollment placed the donor in the COV1001 Ad26.COV2.S trial arm. Doses of Ad26.COV2.S were injected into muscle once or twice, 56 days apart.

The germline gives CDR1 GTSNPN, CDR2 SVGIG (reference sequence). V lost 3 bases, J lost 8 bases, and 10 bases stayed unmatched. This CDR3 is 14 amino acids long. Described treatment: around 19 received Ad26.COV2.S at low or high dose, single or two shots; five or six received placebo; per-sample allocation not given. Sampling took place 63 days after the first vaccine or placebo injection. The donor was a Boston adult aged 18-55 years. The table came from immunoSEQ multiplex PCR; TCRdb's copy has only in-frame clones and leaves some out. The sample has some 390,000 clones, 80% to 90% seen once. V gene TRBV30 combines with J gene TRBJ2-1; 7 bases are shared with TRBD1. The sample here was peripheral blood, taken in a trial of Ad26.COV2.S vaccine versus placebo. The receptor comes from a person between 18 and 59 years old who received the Ad26.COV2.S COVID-19 vaccine or a placebo. CDR3: CAWSQRRGGYEQFF. DNA for the CDR3: TGTGCCTGGAGCCAAAGGCGAGGGGGCTATGAGCAGTTCTTC.